This TCR beta chain was recorded in a study of CD8 T cells in Susac syndrome. RNA totalling 0.5 to 1 ug underwent reverse transcription with random hexamers. TCRdb ran MiXCR on the immunoSEQ multiplex PCR reads and lists one entry per CDR3 protein. The sample lists roughly 300,000 distinct CDR3 sequences, around 84% occurring once. The T cells that were sequenced for TCR beta were CD8+ and CD4+ cells from blood. The multiple sclerosis controls comprised treatment-naive patients whose relapsing-remitting disease was stable or active. While CD8+ and CD4+ T cells were isolated negatively, TEMRA cells were enriched by FACS. V was pared by 2 bases and J by 6 bases, with 10 bases between. This CDR3 spans 13 amino acids. Germline CDR1 reads MNHEY; CDR2 reads SVGEGT.

The source material was CD8+ T cells from PBMCs. The chain links TRBV6-2 or TRBV6-3 to TRBJ1-1; D ambiguous. This receptor was obtained from a human donor with multiple sclerosis. CDR3 sequence reads: CASSYQDGSEAFF. CDR3 bases: TGTGCCAGCAGTTACCAGGACGGATCTGAAGCTTTCTTT.